The sequence of this T cell receptor (beta chain) was determined in a study of cytomegalovirus exposure and HLA in healthy donors. Vbeta (60) and Jbeta (13) primers were used in the PCR. TCRdb keeps only in-frame clones here, not all; method: immunoSEQ multiplex PCR. The data hold 100,000 to 150,000 clones, with roughly 80% observed a single time. Germline CDR1 SGHRS, CDR2 YFSETQ. The CDR3 is made up of 14 amino acids. V lost 2 bases, J lost 4 bases, and 12 bases lay in between. This chain joins TRBV5-1 and TRBJ1-2; possible D gene TRBD1, 6 bases. Sample: PBMCs. This clonotype was obtained from a man aged 25 to 45 in good health and CMV-seronegative. The CDR3 bases are TGCGCCAGCAGCTTTGGACAGAGATTCTATGGCTACACCTTC. Its translation: CASSFGQRFYGYTF.